These T cell receptor beta chains were read from a single sample in a study of tumor-infiltrating lymphocytes in localized non-small cell lung cancer. The repertoire was sequenced with immunoSEQ multiplex PCR; TCRdb's copy has only in-frame clones and lacks some. The table lists about 16,000 clones, about 48% of them singletons, with about 16% in the top ten. The sequencing input was lung tumor tissue. These receptors originate from a human donor with non-small cell lung cancer. CDR3s include the opening cysteine and the closing phenylalanine or tryptophan. Expanded clones are given a class, and other clones once, few, many or no size at all.

j_call,v_call,clone_size,cdr3_aa
TRBJ1-2,TRBV5-1,-,CASSLGAGYGYTF
TRBJ1-3,TRBV4-2,few,CASSEGTGPSGNTIYF
TRBJ2-3,TRBV5-1,-,CASRTSAGTDTQYF
TRBJ2-5,TRBV7-9,-,CASSSGDPETQYF
TRBJ2-4,TRBV29-1,-,CSAGGGDRIQYF
TRBJ1-5,TRBV19,few,CASSAVPNQPQHF
TRBJ1-1,TRBV5-1,few,CASSYRDRGNGEAFF
TRBJ1-5,TRBV7-2,many,CASTLWGGSNQPQHF
TRBJ2-5,TRBV6-6,-,CASTRRGSETQYF
TRBJ1-2,TRBV5-4,-,CASSPRQGSYGYTF
TRBJ1-6,TRBV6-5,few,CASSYYSHGSPLHF
TRBJ1-5,TRBV9,-,CASSVPGGPQHF
TRBJ2-5,TRBV27,-,CASRGHLQETQYF
TRBJ2-1,TRBV6-5,-,CASGRIPLHGEQFF
TRBJ2-7,TRBV7-2,-,CASSLVPGGDSYEQYF
TRBJ1-1,TRBV27,-,CASSLSGGSFRLNTEAFF
TRBJ2-3,TRBV27,few,CASSLSGGADTQYF
TRBJ2-7,TRBV6-1,-,CASSEWRDGQSYEQYF
TRBJ2-7,TRBV7-2,-,CASSLAIEQYF
TRBJ1-4,TRBV11-2,few,CASSLGVVEKLFF
TRBJ2-7,TRBV15,few,CATSRDGAGPFDF
TRBJ2-6,TRBV27,-,CASSPRGGDPSGANVLTF
TRBJ1-3,TRBV18,-,CASSPSGGNTIYF
TRBJ2-1,TRBV5-1,-,CASSLVGLDYNEQFF
TRBJ2-7,TRBV9,medium-sized,CASSPGRVVSYEQYF
TRBJ1-5,TRBV19,few,CASSIRGRGNSNQPQHF
TRBJ1-2,TRBV11-2,-,CASSPSRWQGDYGYTF
TRBJ2-7,TRBV6-5,-,CASSYSAAAEQYF
TRBJ2-1,TRBV29-1,few,CSVFTSSGGHNEQFF
TRBJ2-1,TRBV4-3,-,CASSQEGAAYNEQFF
TRBJ2-4,TRBV5-5,-,CASSFYGDSKNIQYF
TRBJ2-7,TRBV5-4,medium-sized,CASRASKGRRREQYF
TRBJ2-7,TRBV14,few,CASSPDDRGYSQYF
TRBJ2-7,TRBV27,once,CASSLLGRWYEQYF
TRBJ2-2,TRBV9,-,CASSVGTVNTGELFF
TRBJ1-6,TRBV5-4,-,CASSWVGQSNSPLHF
TRBJ2-7,TRBV5-1,few,CASTPTGGNTYEQYF
TRBJ2-3,TRBV9,few,CASSAGLGTGTQYF
TRBJ1-1,TRBV4-2,-,CASSQNQPGQPEAFF
TRBJ1-5,TRBV30,few,CAWSGTSSNQPQHF
TRBJ1-6,TRBV7-8,-,CASSLGLGDSPLHF
TRBJ2-7,TRBV6-5,-,CASSLQTGVDEQYF
TRBJ1-5,TRBV19,few,CASSIDRQGAFSGGNQPQHF
TRBJ1-6,TRBV6-1,-,CASLRGQNSPLHF
TRBJ1-6,TRBV9,large,CASSVGPGPNSPLHF
TRBJ2-3,TRBV6-5,few,CASSYSGWGQYF
TRBJ1-5,TRBV6-1,-,CASSGGAVSNQPQHF
TRBJ1-2,TRBV5-1,few,CASSFGGDYGYTF
TRBJ2-7,TRBV27,-,CASSLGDGGRFEQYF
TRBJ1-6,TRBV28,few,CASNLDRLSSYNSPLHF
TRBJ1-3,TRBV7-2,-,CASSFTGVLGNTIYF
TRBJ1-6,TRBV7-2,-,CASTTTGASFNSPLHF
TRBJ1-5,TRBV5-6,few,CASSPSLVGGVNSNQPQHF
TRBJ1-2,TRBV28,-,CASSSPDGTNYGYTF
TRBJ1-6,TRBV11-3,-,CASSFRGLGNSPLHF
TRBJ1-5,TRBV5-4,few,CASSNRGSNQPQHF
TRBJ2-5,TRBV5-1,-,CASSFSAGEETQYF
TRBJ1-6,TRBV4-3,medium-sized,CASSQGDRRGSPLHF
TRBJ1-1,TRBV27,medium-sized,CASSIEGTNTEAFF